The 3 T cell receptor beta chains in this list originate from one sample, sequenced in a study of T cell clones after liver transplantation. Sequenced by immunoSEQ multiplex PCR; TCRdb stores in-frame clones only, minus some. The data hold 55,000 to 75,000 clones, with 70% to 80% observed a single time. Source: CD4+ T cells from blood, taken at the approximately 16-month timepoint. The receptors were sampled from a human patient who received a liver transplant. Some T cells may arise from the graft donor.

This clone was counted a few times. The CDR3 sequence: CASTTGQSNTEAFF. CDR3 DNA: TGTGCCAGCACAACCGGACAGTCAAACACTGAAGCTTTCTTT. The chain has TRBV28 and TRBJ1-1, with D possibly being TRBD1 (6 bases). Germline CDR1 MDHEN, CDR2 SYDVKM. V shed 7 bases and J shed 2 bases, with 14 bases lying between them. The CDR3 consists of 14 residues.

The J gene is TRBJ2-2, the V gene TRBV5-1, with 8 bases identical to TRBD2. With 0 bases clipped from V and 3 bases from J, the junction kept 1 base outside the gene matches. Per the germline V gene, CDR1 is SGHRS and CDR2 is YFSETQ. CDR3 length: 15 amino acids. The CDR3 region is CASSLAGGDTGELFF. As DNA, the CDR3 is TGCGCCAGCAGCTTGGCCGGGGGGGACACCGGGGAGCTGTTTTTT.

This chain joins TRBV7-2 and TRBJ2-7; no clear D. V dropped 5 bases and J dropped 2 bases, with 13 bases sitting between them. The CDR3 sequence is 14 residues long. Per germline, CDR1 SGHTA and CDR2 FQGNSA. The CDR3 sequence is CASSRESGPYEQYF. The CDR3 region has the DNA TGTGCCAGCAGCCGCGAGTCGGGCCCCTACGAGCAGTACTTC.